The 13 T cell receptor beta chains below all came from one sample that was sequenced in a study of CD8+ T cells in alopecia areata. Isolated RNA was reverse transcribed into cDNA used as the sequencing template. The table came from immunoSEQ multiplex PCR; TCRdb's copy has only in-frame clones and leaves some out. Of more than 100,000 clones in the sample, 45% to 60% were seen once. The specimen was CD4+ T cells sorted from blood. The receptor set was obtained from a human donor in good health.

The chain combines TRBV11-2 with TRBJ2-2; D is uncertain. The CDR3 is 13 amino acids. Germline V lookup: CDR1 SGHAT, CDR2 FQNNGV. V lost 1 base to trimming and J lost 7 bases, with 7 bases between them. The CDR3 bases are TGTGCCAGCAGCTTAGGTGTTTTCGGGGAGCTGTTTTTT. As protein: CASSLGVFGELFF.

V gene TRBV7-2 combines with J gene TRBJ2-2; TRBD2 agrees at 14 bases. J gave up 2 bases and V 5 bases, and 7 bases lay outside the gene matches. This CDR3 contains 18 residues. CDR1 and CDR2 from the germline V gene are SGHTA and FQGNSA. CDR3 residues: CASSQGLAGATNTGELFF. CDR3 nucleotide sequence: TGTGCCAGCAGCCAGGGACTAGCGGGGGCCACAAACACCGGGGAGCTGTTTTTT. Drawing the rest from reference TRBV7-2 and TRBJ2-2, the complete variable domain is GAGVSQSPSNKVTEKGKDVELRCDPISGHTALYWYRQSLGQGLEFLIYFQGNSAPDKSGLPSDRFSAERTGGSVSTLTIQRTQQEDSAVYLCASSQGLAGATNTGELFFGEGSRLTVL.

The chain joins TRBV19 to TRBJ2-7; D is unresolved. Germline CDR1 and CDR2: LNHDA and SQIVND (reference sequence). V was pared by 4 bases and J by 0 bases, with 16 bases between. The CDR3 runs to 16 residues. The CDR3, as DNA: TGTGCCAGTAGTAGTGGGGTCCAGACAATCTCCTACGAGCAGTACTTC. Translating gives CASSSGVQTISYEQYF.

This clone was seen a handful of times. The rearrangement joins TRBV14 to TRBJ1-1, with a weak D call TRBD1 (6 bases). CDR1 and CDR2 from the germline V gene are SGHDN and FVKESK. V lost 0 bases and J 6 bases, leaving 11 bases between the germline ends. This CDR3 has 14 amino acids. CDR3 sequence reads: CASSQEGTKSEAFF. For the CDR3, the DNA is TGTGCCAGCAGCCAAGAGGGGACAAAATCTGAAGCTTTCTTT. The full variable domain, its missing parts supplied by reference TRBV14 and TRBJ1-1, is EAGVTQFPSHSVIEKGQTVTLRCDPISGHDNLYWYRRVMGKEIKFLLHFVKESKQDESGMPNNRFLAERTGGTYSTLKVQPAELEDSGVYFCASSQEGTKSEAFFGQGTRLTVV.

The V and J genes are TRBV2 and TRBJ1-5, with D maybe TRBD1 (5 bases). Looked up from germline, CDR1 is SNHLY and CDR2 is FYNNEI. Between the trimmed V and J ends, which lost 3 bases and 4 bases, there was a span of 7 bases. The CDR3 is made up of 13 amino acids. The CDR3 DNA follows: TGTGCCAGCAGTGAGGGGCGGAATCAGCCCCAGCATTTT. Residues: CASSEGRNQPQHF.

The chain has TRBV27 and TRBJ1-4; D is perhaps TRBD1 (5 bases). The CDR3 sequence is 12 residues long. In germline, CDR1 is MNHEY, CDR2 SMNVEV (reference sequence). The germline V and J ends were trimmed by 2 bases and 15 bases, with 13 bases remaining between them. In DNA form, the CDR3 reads TGTGCCAGCAGTTTAGGGGGACTGGACTTGTTTTTT. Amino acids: CASSLGGLDLFF.

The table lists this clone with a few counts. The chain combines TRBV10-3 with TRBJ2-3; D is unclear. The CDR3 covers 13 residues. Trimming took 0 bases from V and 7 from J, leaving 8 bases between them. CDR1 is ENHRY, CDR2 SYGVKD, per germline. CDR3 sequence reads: CAISESSANTQYF. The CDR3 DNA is TGTGCCATCAGTGAGTCGAGTGCAAATACGCAGTATTTT.

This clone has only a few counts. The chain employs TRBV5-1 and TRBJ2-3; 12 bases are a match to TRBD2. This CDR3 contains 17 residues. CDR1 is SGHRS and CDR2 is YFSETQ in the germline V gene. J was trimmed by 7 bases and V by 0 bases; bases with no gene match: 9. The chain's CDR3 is CASSLASLAGGTNTQYF. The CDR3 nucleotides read TGCGCCAGCAGCTTGGCCTCACTAGCGGGGGGCACGAATACGCAGTATTTT.

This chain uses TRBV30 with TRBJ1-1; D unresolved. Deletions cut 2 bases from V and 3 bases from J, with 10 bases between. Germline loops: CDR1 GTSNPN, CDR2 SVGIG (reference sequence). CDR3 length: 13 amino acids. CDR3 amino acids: CAWSPQVYTEAFF. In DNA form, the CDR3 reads TGTGCCTGGAGTCCCCAGGTTTACACTGAAGCTTTCTTT.

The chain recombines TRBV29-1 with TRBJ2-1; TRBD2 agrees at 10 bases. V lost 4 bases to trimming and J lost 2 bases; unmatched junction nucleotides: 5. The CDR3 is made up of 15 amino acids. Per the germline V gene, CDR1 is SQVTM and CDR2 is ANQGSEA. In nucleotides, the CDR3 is TGCAGCGTTGTATTAGCGGGGGGCGCCTACAATGAGCAGTTCTTC. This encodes CSVVLAGGAYNEQFF.

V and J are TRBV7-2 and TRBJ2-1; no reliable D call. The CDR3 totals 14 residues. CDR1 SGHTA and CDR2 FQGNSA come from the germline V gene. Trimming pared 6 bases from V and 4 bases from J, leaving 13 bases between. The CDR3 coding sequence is TGTGCCAGCAGTTACTCGCAGCCTTACAATGAGCAGTTCTTC. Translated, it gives CASSYSQPYNEQFF.

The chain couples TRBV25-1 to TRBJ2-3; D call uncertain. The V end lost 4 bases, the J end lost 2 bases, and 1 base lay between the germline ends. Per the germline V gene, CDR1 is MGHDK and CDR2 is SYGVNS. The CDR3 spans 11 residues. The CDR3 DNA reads TGTGCCAGCAGTGTCACAGATACGCAGTATTTT. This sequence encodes CASSVTDTQYF.

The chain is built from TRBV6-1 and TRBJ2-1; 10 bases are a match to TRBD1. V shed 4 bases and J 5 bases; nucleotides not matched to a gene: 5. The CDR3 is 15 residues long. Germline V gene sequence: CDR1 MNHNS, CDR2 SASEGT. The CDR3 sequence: CASSVGGTGDNEQFF. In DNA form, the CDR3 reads TGTGCCAGCAGTGTAGGGGGGACAGGGGACAATGAGCAGTTCTTC.